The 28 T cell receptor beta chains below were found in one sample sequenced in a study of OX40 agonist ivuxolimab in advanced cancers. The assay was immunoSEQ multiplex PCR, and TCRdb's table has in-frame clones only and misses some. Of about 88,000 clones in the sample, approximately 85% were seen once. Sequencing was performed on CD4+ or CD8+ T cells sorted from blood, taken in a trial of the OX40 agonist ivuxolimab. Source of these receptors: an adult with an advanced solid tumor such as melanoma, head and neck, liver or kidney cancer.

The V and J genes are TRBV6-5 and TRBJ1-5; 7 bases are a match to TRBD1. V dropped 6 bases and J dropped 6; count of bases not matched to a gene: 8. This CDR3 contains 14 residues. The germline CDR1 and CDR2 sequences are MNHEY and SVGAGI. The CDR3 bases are TGTGCCAGCAGCGAACAGGGGCGGGTTCAGCCCCAGCATTTT. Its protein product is CASSEQGRVQPQHF.

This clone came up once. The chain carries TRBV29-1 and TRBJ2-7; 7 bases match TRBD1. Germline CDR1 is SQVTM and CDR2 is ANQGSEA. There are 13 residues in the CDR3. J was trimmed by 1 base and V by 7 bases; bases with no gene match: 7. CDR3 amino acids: CSARQGASYEQYF. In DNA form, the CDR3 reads TGCAGCGCTAGACAGGGCGCTTCCTACGAGCAGTACTTC.

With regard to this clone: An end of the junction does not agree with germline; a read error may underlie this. As DNA, the CDR3 is TGTGCCAGCCGCTTGGACTACTTCAATGAGCAGTTCTTC. Amino acids: CASRLDYFNEQFF. The chain recombines TRBV7-3 with TRBJ2-1, with a possible D match to TRBD2 (6 bases). Germline V gene sequence: CDR1 SGHTA, CDR2 FQGTGA. This CDR3 is 13 amino acids long.

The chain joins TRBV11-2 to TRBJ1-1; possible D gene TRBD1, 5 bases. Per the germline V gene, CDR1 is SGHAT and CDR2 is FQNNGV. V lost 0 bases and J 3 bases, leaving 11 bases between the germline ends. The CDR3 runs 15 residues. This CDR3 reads CASSLELQGHTEAFF. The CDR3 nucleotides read TGTGCCAGCAGCTTAGAGTTGCAGGGTCACACTGAAGCTTTCTTT.

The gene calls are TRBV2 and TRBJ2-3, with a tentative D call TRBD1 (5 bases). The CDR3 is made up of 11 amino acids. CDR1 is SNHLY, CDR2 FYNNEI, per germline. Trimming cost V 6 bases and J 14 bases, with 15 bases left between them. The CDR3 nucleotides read TGTGCCAGCAGGTTGGACATTACCCGGTATTTT. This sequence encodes CASRLDITRYF. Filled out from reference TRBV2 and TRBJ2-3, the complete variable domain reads EPEVTQTPSHQVTQMGQEVILRCVPISNHLYFYWYRQILGQKVEFLVSFYNNEISEKSEIFDDQFSVERPDGSNFTLKIRSTKLEDSAMYFCASRLDITRYFGPGTRLTVL.

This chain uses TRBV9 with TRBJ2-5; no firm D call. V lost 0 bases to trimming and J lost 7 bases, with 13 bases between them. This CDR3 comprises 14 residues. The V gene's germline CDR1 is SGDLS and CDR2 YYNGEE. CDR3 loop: CASSVDPAKGTQYF. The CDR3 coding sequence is TGTGCCAGCAGCGTAGACCCCGCTAAGGGGACCCAGTACTTC. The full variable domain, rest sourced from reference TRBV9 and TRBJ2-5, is DSGVTQTPKHLITATGQRVTLRCSPRSGDLSVYWYQQSLDQGLQFLIQYYNGEERAKGNILERFSAQQFPDLHSELNLSSLELGDSALYFCASSVDPAKGTQYFGPGTRLLVL.

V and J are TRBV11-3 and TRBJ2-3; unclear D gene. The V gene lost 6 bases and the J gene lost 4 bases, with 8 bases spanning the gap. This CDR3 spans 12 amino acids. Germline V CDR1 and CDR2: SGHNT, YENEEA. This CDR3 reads CASRRTPDTQYF. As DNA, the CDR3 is TGTGCCAGCAGGCGGACCCCAGATACGCAGTATTTT.

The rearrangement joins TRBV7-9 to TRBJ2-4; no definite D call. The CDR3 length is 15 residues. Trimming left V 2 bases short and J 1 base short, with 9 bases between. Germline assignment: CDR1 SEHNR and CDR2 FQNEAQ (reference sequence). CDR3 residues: CASSLLGGAKNIQYF. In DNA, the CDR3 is TGTGCCAGCAGCTTATTAGGTGGGGCCAAAAACATTCAGTACTTC.

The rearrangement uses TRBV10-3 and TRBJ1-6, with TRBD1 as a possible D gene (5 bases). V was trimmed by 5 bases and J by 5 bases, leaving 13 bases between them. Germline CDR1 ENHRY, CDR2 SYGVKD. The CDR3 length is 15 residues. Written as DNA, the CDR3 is TGTGCCATCAGTAGGACAACCATAGATAATTCACCCCTCCACTTT. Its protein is CAISRTTIDNSPLHF.

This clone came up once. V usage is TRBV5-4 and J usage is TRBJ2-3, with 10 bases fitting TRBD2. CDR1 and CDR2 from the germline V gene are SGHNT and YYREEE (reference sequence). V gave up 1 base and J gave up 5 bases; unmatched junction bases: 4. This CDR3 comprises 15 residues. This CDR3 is CASSLYLAGVDTQYF. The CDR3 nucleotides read TGTGCCAGCAGCTTGTACCTAGCGGGAGTAGATACGCAGTATTTT.

CDR3 region: CASSIGGGIQETQYF. For the CDR3, the DNA is TGCGCCAGCAGCATCGGTGGGGGGATTCAAGAGACCCAGTACTTC. The chain has TRBV5-1 and TRBJ2-5, with TRBD2 as a possible D gene (6 bases). The CDR3 is made up of 15 amino acids. Germline values: CDR1 SGHRS, CDR2 YFSETQ. Deletions cut 4 bases from V and 2 bases from J, with 15 bases between.

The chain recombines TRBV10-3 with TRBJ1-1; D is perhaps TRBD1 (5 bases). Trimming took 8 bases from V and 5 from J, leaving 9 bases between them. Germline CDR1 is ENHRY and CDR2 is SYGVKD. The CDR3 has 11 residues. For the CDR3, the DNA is TGTGCCATCGGGACTGCTACTGAAGCTTTCTTT. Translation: CAIGTATEAFF.

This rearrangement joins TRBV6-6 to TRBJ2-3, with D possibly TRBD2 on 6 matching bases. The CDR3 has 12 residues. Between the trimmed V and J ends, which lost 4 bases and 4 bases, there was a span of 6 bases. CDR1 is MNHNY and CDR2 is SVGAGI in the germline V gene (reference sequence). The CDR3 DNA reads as TGTGCCAGCAGTTCGGGGGCAGATACGCAGTATTTT. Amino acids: CASSSGADTQYF.

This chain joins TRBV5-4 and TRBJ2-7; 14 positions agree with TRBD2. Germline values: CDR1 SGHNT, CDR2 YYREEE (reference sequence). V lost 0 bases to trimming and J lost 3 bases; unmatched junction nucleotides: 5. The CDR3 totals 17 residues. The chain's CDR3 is CASSLGGLAGGIYEQYV. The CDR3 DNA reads TGTGCCAGCAGCTTGGGCGGACTAGCGGGGGGCATCTACGAGCAGTACGTC.

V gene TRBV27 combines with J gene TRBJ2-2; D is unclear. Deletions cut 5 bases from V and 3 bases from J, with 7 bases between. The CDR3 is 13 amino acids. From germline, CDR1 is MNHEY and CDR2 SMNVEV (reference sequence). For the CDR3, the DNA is TGTGCCAGCAGTCGCTCATACACCGGGGAGCTGTTTTTT. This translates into CASSRSYTGELFF.

The CDR3 spells CASGRLAAPTDTQYF. CDR3 bases: TGTGCCAGCGGAAGACTAGCGGCCCCCACAGATACGCAGTATTTT. This rearrangement joins TRBV27 to TRBJ2-3; the match to TRBD2 covers 9 bases. The CDR3 length is 15 residues. V lost 8 bases and J lost 2; bases outside the gene matches: 8. Looked up from germline, CDR1 is MNHEY and CDR2 is SMNVEV (reference sequence).

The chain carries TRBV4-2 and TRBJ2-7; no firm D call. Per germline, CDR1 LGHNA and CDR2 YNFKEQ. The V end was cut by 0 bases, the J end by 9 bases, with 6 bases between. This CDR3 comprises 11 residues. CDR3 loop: CASSQEDGQYF. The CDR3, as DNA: TGTGCCAGCAGCCAAGAAGACGGGCAGTACTTC.

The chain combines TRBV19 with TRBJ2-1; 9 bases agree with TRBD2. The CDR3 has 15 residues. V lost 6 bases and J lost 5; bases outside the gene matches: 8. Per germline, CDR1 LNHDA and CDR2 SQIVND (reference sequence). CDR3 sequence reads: CASRSVASGNNEQFF. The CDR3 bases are TGTGCCAGTAGGTCGGTTGCTAGCGGGAACAATGAGCAGTTCTTC.

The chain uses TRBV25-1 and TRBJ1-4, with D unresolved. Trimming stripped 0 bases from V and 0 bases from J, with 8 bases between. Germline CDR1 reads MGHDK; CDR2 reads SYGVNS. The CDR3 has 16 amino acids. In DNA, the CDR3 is TGTGCCAGCAGTGAATATAAGCGGACAACTAATGAAAAACTGTTTTTT. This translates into CASSEYKRTTNEKLFF.

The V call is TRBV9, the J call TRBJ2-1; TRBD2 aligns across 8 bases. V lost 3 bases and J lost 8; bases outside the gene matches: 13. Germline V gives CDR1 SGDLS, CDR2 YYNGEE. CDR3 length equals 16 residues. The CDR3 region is CASSALAGNSFDEQFF. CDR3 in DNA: TGTGCCAGCAGCGCTTTAGCGGGGAATTCGTTTGATGAGCAGTTCTTC.

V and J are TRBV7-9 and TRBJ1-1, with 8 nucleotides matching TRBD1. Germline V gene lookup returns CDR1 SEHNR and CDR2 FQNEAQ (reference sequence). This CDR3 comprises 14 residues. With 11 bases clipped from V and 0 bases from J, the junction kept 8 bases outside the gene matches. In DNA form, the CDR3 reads TGTGCCTCCCGGACAGGGACTATGAACACTGAAGCTTTCTTT. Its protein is CASRTGTMNTEAFF. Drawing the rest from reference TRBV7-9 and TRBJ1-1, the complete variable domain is DTGVSQNPRHKITKRGQNVTFRCDPISEHNRLYWYRQTLGQGPEFLTYFQNEAQLEKSRLLSDRFSAERPKGSFSTLEIQRTEQGDSAMYLCASRTGTMNTEAFFGQGTRLTVV.

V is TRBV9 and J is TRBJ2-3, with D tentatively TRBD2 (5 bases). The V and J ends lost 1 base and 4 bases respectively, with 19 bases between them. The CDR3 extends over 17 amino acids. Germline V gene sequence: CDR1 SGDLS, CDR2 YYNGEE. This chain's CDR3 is CASSVSDWQSASDTQYF. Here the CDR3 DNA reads TGTGCCAGCAGCGTATCGGACTGGCAAAGCGCCTCAGATACGCAGTATTTT.

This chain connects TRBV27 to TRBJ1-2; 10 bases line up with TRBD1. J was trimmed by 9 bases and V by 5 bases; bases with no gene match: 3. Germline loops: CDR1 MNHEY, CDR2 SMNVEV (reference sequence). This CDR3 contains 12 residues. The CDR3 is CASSRQGASYTF. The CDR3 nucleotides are TGTGCCAGCAGTAGACAGGGGGCGAGCTACACCTTC.

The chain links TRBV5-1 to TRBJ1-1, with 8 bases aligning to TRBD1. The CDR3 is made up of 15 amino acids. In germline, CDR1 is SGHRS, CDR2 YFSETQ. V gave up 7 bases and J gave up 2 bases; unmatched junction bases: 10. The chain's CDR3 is CASVTGTGGNTEAFF. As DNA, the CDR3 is TGCGCCAGCGTTACCGGTACAGGGGGAAACACTGAAGCTTTCTTT.

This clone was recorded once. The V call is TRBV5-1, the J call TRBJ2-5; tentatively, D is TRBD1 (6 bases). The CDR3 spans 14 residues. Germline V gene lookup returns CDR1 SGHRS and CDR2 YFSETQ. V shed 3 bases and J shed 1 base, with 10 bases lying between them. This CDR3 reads CASSSQGTQETQYF. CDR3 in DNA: TGCGCCAGCAGCTCGCAGGGGACCCAAGAGACCCAGTACTTC.

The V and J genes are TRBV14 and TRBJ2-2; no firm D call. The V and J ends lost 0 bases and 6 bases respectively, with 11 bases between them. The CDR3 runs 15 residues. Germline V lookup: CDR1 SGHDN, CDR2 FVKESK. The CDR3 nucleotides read TGTGCCAGCAGCCAAGATGTCTCGTTGGCCGGGGAGCTGTTTTTT. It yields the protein CASSQDVSLAGELFF.

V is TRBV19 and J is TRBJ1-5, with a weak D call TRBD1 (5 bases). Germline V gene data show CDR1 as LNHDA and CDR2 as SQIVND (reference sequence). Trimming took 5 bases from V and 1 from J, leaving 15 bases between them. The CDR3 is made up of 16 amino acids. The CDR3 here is CASSAGHRLSNQPQHF. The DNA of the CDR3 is TGTGCCAGTAGTGCCGGACATAGGCTGAGCAATCAGCCCCAGCATTTT.

CDR3: CASSLAGGTDTQYF. CDR3 in DNA: TGCGCCAGCAGCTTGGCCGGGGGCACAGATACGCAGTATTTT. V gene TRBV5-1 combines with J gene TRBJ2-3, with D tentatively TRBD2 (5 bases). V was clipped by 0 bases and J by 1 base, with 6 bases between them. CDR3 length: 14 amino acids. Germline CDR1 reads SGHRS; CDR2 reads YFSETQ.